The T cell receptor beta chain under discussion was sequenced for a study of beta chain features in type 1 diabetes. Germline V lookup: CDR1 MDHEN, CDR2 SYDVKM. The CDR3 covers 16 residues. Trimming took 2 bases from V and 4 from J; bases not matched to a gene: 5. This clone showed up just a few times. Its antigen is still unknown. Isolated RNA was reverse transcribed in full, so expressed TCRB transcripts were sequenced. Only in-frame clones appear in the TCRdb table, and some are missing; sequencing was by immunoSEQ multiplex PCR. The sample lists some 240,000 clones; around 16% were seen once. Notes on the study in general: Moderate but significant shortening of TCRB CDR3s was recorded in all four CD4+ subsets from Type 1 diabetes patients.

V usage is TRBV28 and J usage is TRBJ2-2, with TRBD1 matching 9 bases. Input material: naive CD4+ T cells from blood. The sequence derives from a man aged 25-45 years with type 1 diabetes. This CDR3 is CASSLGGQGITGELFF. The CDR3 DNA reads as TGTGCCAGCAGTTTAGGGGGACAGGGAATCACCGGGGAGCTGTTTTTT.